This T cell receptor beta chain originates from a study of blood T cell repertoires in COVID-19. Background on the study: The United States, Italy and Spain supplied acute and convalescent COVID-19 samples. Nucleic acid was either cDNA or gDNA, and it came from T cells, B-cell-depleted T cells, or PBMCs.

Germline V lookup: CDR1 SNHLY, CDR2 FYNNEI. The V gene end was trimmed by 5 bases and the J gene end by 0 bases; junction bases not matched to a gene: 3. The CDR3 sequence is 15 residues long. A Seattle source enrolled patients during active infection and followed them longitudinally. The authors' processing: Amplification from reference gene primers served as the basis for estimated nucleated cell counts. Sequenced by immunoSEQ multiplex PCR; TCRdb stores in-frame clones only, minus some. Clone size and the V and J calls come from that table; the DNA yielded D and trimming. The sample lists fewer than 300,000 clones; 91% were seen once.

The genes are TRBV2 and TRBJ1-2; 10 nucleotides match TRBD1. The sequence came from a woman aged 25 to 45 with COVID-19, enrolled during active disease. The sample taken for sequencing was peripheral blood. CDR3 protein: CASSSGQGANYGYTF. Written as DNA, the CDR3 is TGTGCCAGCAGTTCTGGACAGGGGGCTAACTATGGCTACACCTTC.